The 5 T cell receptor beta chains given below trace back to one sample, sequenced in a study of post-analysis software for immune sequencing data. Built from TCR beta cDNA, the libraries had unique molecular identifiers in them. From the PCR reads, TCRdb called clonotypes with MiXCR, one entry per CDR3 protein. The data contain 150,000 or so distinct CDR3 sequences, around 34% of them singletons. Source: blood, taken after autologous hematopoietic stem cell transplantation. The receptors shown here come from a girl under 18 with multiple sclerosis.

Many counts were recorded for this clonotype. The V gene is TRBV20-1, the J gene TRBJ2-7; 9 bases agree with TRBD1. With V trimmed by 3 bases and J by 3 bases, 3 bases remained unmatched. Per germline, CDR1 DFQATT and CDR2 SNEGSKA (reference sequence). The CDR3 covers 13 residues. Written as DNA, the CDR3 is TGCAGTGCTAGTAGGGGACAGGGCTACGAGCAGTACTTC. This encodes CSASRGQGYEQYF.

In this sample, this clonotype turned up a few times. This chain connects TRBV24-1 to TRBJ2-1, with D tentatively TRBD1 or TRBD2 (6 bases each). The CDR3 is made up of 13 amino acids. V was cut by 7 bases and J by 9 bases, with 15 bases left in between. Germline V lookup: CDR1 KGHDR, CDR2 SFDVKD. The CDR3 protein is CATSSRGLGEQFF. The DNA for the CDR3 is TGTGCCACCAGCTCTCGGGGGCTCGGTGAGCAGTTCTTC.

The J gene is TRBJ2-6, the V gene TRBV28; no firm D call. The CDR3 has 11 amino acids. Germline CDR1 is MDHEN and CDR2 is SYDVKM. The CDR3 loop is CDFSGANVLTF. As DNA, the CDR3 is TGTGATTTTTCTGGGGCCAACGTCCTGACTTTC.

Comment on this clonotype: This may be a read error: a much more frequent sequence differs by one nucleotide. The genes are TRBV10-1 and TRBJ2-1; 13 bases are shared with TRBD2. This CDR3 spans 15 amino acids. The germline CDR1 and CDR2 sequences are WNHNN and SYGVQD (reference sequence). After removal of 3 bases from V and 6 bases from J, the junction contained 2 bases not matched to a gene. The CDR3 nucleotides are TGCGCCAGCAGTGACAGGACTAGCGGGAGCAATGAGCAGTTCTTC. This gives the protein CASSDRTSGSNEQFF.

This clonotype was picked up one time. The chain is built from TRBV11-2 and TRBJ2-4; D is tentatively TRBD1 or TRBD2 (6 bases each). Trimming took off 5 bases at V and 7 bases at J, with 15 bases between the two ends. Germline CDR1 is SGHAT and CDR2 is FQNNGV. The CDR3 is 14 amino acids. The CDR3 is CASSPKGGPNIQYF. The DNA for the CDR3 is TGTGCCAGCAGCCCAAAGGGGGGCCCGAACATTCAGTACTTC.